What follows are 22 T cell receptor beta chains derived from one specimen sequenced in a study of T cell responses to AZD1222 COVID-19 vaccine. The data were produced by immunoSEQ multiplex PCR, yet TCRdb's version contains in-frame clones alone and is incomplete. The table shows approximately 70,000 clones, with approximately 88% occurring only once. The input for sequencing was peripheral blood, taken 28 days after the second dose of the MenACWY control vaccine. These receptors originate from an adult who received the MenACWY meningococcal vaccine as a control.

The V gene is TRBV25-1, the J gene TRBJ1-2; TRBD1 matches 7 bases. CDR3 length: 14 amino acids. CDR1 is MGHDK, CDR2 SYGVNS, per germline. The V segment lost 1 base and the J segment 5 bases; nucleotides outside the gene matches: 4. CDR3 DNA sequence: TGTGCCAGCAGTGAATTTGGGACAGAATATGGCTACACCTTC. Its translation: CASSEFGTEYGYTF.

The CDR3 nucleotides read TGTGCCATCAGTGACCAGGGACTAAGCACAGATACGCAGTATTTT. Translating it yields CAISDQGLSTDTQYF. V and J are TRBV10-3 and TRBJ2-3; 7 positions match TRBD2. V gave up 3 bases and J gave up 0 bases; unmatched junction bases: 3. Germline CDR1 ENHRY, CDR2 SYGVKD. This CDR3 contains 15 residues.

The rearrangement joins TRBV28 to TRBJ1-2; 8 bases map to TRBD1. Germline loops: CDR1 MDHEN, CDR2 SYDVKM. This CDR3 spans 16 amino acids. The trim removed 5 bases at V and 8 bases at J, leaving 16 bases unmatched. The CDR3 region has the DNA TGTGCCAGCAGTATTTACTCCGGGACAGGTAGTCGGGGCTACACCTTC. This encodes CASSIYSGTGSRGYTF.

This chain links TRBV5-4 with TRBJ2-5; D not certain. This CDR3 region has 14 residues. Trimming left V 0 bases short and J 0 bases short, with 6 bases between. The V gene's germline CDR1 is SGHNT and CDR2 YYREEE (reference sequence). CDR3 coding DNA: TGTGCCAGCAGCTTGGTGACCAACCAAGAGACCCAGTACTTC. The encoded protein is CASSLVTNQETQYF. The whole variable domain, remainder taken from reference TRBV5-4 and TRBJ2-5, is ETGVTQSPTHLIKTRGQQVTLRCSSQSGHNTVSWYQQALGQGPQFIFQYYREEENGRGNFPPRFSGLQFPNYSSELNVNALELDDSALYLCASSLVTNQETQYFGPGTRLLVL.

The CDR3 sequence: CASSSRTLSTSTDTQYF. The CDR3 nucleotides read TGTGCCAGCTCATCGCGTACCCTATCCACTAGCACAGATACGCAGTATTTT. The chain links TRBV18 to TRBJ2-3, with unresolved D. Per germline, CDR1 KGHSH and CDR2 LQKENI. Trimming cost V 5 bases and J 0 bases, with 18 bases left between them. The CDR3 loop spans 17 amino acids.

There are a few counts of this clone. This chain links TRBV19 with TRBJ2-5, with 7 positions matching TRBD2. CDR1 and CDR2 from the germline V gene are LNHDA and SQIVND (reference sequence). With V trimmed by 5 bases and J by 5 bases, 8 bases remained unmatched. This CDR3 is built from 14 residues. CDR3 coding DNA: TGTGCCAGTAGTGTTGGGACTAATCGGGAGACCCAGTACTTC. Protein product: CASSVGTNRETQYF. The full variable domain, in which reference TRBV19 and TRBJ2-5 provide the parts outside the CDR3, is DGGITQSPKYLFRKEGQNVTLSCEQNLNHDAMYWYRQDPGQGLRLIYYSQIVNDFQKGDIAEGYSVSREKKESFPLTVTSAQKNPTAFYLCASSVGTNRETQYFGPGTRLLVL.

The chain is built from TRBV9 and TRBJ1-1, with unresolved D. The ends were cut back, 0 bases at V and 0 bases at J, with 9 bases in the middle. The V gene's germline CDR1 is SGDLS and CDR2 YYNGEE. The CDR3 spans 15 residues. In DNA, the CDR3 is TGTGCCAGCAGCGTAGTAGAGAGTATGAACACTGAAGCTTTCTTT. This sequence encodes CASSVVESMNTEAFF.

The V and J genes are TRBV9 and TRBJ1-1, with 8 bases fitting TRBD1. In germline, CDR1 is SGDLS, CDR2 YYNGEE. Trimming at V came to 0 bases and at J to 1 base, leaving 5 bases not matched to a gene. The CDR3 contains 16 residues. The CDR3 nucleotides read TGTGCCAGCAGCGTAGGAAGGGGGACAGGGAACACTGAAGCTTTCTTT. Protein product: CASSVGRGTGNTEAFF.

This chain uses TRBV25-1 with TRBJ1-6, with D unresolved. CDR3 length equals 14 residues. The germline V gene encodes CDR1 MGHDK and CDR2 SYGVNS. With 1 base removed from V and 13 bases from J, the gap between germline ends came to 14 bases. CDR3 region: CASSELGWGSPLHF. The CDR3 DNA reads TGTGCCAGCAGTGAATTGGGGTGGGGAAGCCCCCTCCACTTT.

This chain connects TRBV6-5 to TRBJ2-1; 9 bases map to TRBD1. With V trimmed by 4 bases and J by 6 bases, 7 bases remained unmatched. CDR1 is MNHEY, CDR2 SVGAGI, per germline. The CDR3 covers 15 residues. This chain's CDR3 is CASSLAGQGINEQFF. As DNA, the CDR3 is TGTGCCAGCAGTTTGGCGGGACAGGGTATCAATGAGCAGTTCTTC.

This clone appeared a single time. The genes are TRBV6-5 and TRBJ1-6, with 7 bases that match TRBD1. CDR1 MNHEY and CDR2 SVGAGI come from the germline V gene. CDR3 size: 15 residues. J lost 9 bases, V lost 1 base, and 6 bases had no gene match. The CDR3 reads CASSYLRDRVSPLHF. In DNA, the CDR3 is TGTGCCAGCAGTTACTTGAGGGACAGAGTTTCACCCCTCCACTTT.

The J gene is TRBJ1-3, the V gene TRBV28; D remains ambiguous. The CDR3 covers 13 residues. CDR1 and CDR2 from the germline V gene are MDHEN and SYDVKM. Trimming cost V 4 bases and J 3 bases, with 7 bases left between them. The DNA of the CDR3 is TGTGCCAGCAGTTCCGGACGTGGAAACACCATATATTTT. Protein product: CASSSGRGNTIYF.

The V call is TRBV4-2, the J call TRBJ2-7; possible D gene TRBD2, 5 bases. The germline CDR1 and CDR2 sequences are LGHNA and YNFKEQ. V lost 2 bases to trimming and J lost 1 base, with 15 bases between them. The CDR3 has 16 residues. CDR3 nucleotides: TGTGCCAGCAGCCAACTTACCCTCCCGGGATCCTACGAGCAGTACTTC. Translating it yields CASSQLTLPGSYEQYF.

This chain joins TRBV14 and TRBJ1-4, with 10 bases matching TRBD1. CDR1 is SGHDN, CDR2 FVKESK, per germline. The CDR3 totals 15 residues. The trim removed 4 bases at V and 8 bases at J, leaving 7 bases unmatched. The CDR3 nucleotides read TGTGCCAGCAGCCCCGGGACAGGGGATCGGGAAAAACTGTTTTTT. Its protein is CASSPGTGDREKLFF.

J is TRBJ1-4 and V is TRBV5-6, with TRBD1 as a possible D gene (5 bases). CDR3 size: 14 residues. V was shortened by 1 base and J by 5 bases, with 9 bases between the two germline ends. Germline loops: CDR1 SGHDT, CDR2 YYEEEE. CDR3 loop: CASSLKGTNEKLFF. The CDR3 DNA reads as TGTGCCAGCAGCTTGAAGGGGACCAATGAAAAACTGTTTTTT.

J is TRBJ2-1 and V is TRBV7-9; 10 nucleotides line up with TRBD2. Germline loops: CDR1 SEHNR, CDR2 FQNEAQ (reference sequence). V was pared by 4 bases and J by 4 bases, with 10 bases of the junction left unmatched. This CDR3 is 17 amino acids long. The CDR3 region is CASSSPGGAGGYNEQFF. CDR3 coding DNA: TGTGCCAGCAGCTCCCCGGGGGGAGCGGGGGGGTACAATGAGCAGTTCTTC.

J is TRBJ2-7 and V is TRBV5-5; tentative D call: TRBD1 (8 bases). Germline CDR1 is SGHKS and CDR2 is YYEKEE (reference sequence). Trimming took off 0 bases at V and 2 bases at J, with 12 bases between the two ends. The CDR3 has 15 residues. CDR3 nucleotide sequence: TGTGCCAGCAGCTTGGAACAGGGGGGGACCTACGAGCAGTACTTC. Encoded protein: CASSLEQGGTYEQYF.

This sequence joins TRBV19 and TRBJ2-1; TRBD1 matches at 7 bases. The germline V gene has CDR1 LNHDA and CDR2 SQIVND (reference sequence). The V segment lost 7 bases and the J segment 7 bases; nucleotides outside the gene matches: 13. This CDR3 contains 15 residues. CDR3 nucleotide sequence: TGTGCCAGTATTCCAGGTCAGGGGGTACAAAATGAGCAGTTCTTC. Its translation: CASIPGQGVQNEQFF.

The chain couples TRBV27 to TRBJ2-7; perhaps TRBD1 as D (5 bases). CDR1 MNHEY and CDR2 SMNVEV come from the germline V gene (reference sequence). The CDR3 is 16 residues long. Trimming removed 3 bases from V and 6 bases from J, with 21 bases in between. The DNA for the CDR3 is TGTGCCAGCAGTTTCGAGTGGGCAGGGCCGCCTGGCGAGCAGTACTTC. Its translation is CASSFEWAGPPGEQYF.

This clone was detected once. The chain combines TRBV19 with TRBJ2-5; D gene uncertain. The V end was cut by 4 bases, the J end by 0 bases, with 0 bases between. CDR3 size: 11 residues. Germline-derived CDR1 and CDR2 are LNHDA and SQIVND (reference sequence). The CDR3 is CASSNQETQYF. CDR3 coding DNA: TGTGCCAGTAGTAACCAAGAGACCCAGTACTTC.

This chain connects TRBV2 to TRBJ2-1; 9 bases fit TRBD1. CDR1 is SNHLY, CDR2 FYNNEI, per germline. V gave up 1 base and J gave up 6 bases; unmatched junction bases: 7. The CDR3 loop spans 16 amino acids. The CDR3 loop is CASSEVGTGSLNEQFF. CDR3 DNA sequence: TGTGCCAGCAGTGAAGTGGGGACAGGGAGTCTCAATGAGCAGTTCTTC.

V gene TRBV30 combines with J gene TRBJ1-2, with no clear D. V was trimmed by 3 bases and J by 5 bases, leaving 10 bases between them. The V gene's germline CDR1 is GTSNPN and CDR2 SVGIG (reference sequence). The CDR3 length is 12 residues. CDR3 nucleotides: TGTGCCTGGAGGGACGACTGGTATGGCTACACCTTC. Residues: CAWRDDWYGYTF. The full variable domain, its missing parts supplied by reference TRBV30 and TRBJ1-2, is SQTIHQWPATLVQPVGSPLSLECTVEGTSNPNLYWYRQAAGRGLQLLFYSVGIGQISSEVPQNLSASRPQDRQFILSSKKLLLSDSGFYLCAWRDDWYGYTFGSGTRLTVV.